This T cell receptor beta chain was identified during a study of identical twins. The germline V gene has CDR1 SGHRS and CDR2 YFSETQ. After removal of 3 bases from V and 0 bases from J, the junction contained 5 bases not matched to a gene. The CDR3 is made up of 17 amino acids. TCRdb redid the calling of the 5' RACE reads with MiXCR, one entry per CDR3 protein. The sample lists over 500,000 distinct CDR3 sequences; about 20% were seen once. These data also formed part of another study, on T cells expressing NK-cell markers. According to that study: In sorted CD3+CD56+NKG2C+, CD3+CD56+NKG2C- and CD3+CD56-NKG2C+ T cells, TCR beta repertoires were obtained. Most of the eight sequenced donors were classified as HCMV-seropositive, and one was classified as seronegative. Whether expanded NKG2C+ T cell clones were HCMV specific stayed uncertain.

This chain joins TRBV5-1 and TRBJ2-6; TRBD1 aligns across 8 bases. Sequenced material: CD4+ T cells sorted from blood. The clonotype comes from a woman aged 18-30 years in good health. The CDR3, as DNA: TGCGCCAGCAGCTCTGGACAGGGTTACTCTGGGGCCAACGTCCTGACTTTC. Translating it yields CASSSGQGYSGANVLTF.